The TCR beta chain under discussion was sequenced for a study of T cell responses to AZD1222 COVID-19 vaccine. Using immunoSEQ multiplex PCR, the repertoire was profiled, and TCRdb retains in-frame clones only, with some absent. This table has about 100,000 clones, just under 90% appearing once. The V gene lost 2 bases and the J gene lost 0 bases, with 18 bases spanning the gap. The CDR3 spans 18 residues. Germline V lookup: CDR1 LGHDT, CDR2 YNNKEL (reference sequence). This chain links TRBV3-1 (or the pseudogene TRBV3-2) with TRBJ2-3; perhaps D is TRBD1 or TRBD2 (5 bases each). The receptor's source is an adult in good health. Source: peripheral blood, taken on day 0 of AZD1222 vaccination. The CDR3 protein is CASSQFGASRASTDTQYF. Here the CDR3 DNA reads TGTGCCAGCAGCCAATTTGGGGCTAGCCGGGCAAGCACAGATACGCAGTATTTT.